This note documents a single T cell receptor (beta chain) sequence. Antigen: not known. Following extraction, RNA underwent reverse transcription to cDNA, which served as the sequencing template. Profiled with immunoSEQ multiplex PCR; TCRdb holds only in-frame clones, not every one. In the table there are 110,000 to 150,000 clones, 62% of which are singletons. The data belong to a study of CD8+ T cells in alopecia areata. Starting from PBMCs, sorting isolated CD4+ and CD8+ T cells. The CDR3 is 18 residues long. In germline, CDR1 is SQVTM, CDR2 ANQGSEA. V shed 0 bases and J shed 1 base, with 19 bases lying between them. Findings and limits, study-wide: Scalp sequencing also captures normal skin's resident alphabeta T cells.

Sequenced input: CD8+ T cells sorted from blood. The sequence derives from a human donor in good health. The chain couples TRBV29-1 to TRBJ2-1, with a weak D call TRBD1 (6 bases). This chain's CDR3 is CSVEDLEQGSGSYNEQFF. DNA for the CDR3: TGCAGCGTTGAAGATCTTGAACAGGGTAGTGGGTCCTACAATGAGCAGTTCTTC.